This paragraph reports one T cell receptor (beta chain). The antigen remains unidentified. In the source study's methods: Ranging from roughly 23,224 to 690,600, TCR counts per sample had a median value of 95,638. Each CDR3 protein gets one entry after TCRdb re-called the RACE reads with MiXCR. TCRdb, not the original authors, processed these V and J calls. The data contain some 350,000 distinct CDR3 sequences, about 6% of them singletons. The data belong to a study of human T cells and chemical hapten exposure. Background on the study: The use of 2% DPC on approximately 2 cm by approximately 2 cm of upper inner arm skin constituted sensitization. Diphenylcyclopropenone doses were given weekly to the scalps of patients across the approximately 25-week study.

Whole-study findings and limits: Expanded TCR sets contained significantly more large CDR3 similarity clusters than controls.

Documented time point: patch test 2, 6 weeks after DPC sensitization. Treatment given: therapeutic diphenylcyclopropenone sensitization with weekly scalp DPC. The clonotype was recovered from a woman between 18 and 29 years old with alopecia areata. Some clones in this sample may be carry-over from other donors' samples. The material was whole blood, obtained in connection with sensitization to the hapten diphenylcyclopropenone (DPC).

As DNA, the CDR3 is TGTGCCAGCAGTGAACCCGGACTAGCGGGAAACTCCTACGAGCAGTACTTC. It specifies CASSEPGLAGNSYEQYF. The rearrangement joins TRBV6-2 or TRBV6-3 to TRBJ2-7; 12 nucleotides align to TRBD2. CDR1 and CDR2 from the germline V gene are MNHEY and SVGEGT. CDR3 length: 17 amino acids. Trimming at V came to 5 bases and at J to 0 bases, leaving 8 bases not matched to a gene.